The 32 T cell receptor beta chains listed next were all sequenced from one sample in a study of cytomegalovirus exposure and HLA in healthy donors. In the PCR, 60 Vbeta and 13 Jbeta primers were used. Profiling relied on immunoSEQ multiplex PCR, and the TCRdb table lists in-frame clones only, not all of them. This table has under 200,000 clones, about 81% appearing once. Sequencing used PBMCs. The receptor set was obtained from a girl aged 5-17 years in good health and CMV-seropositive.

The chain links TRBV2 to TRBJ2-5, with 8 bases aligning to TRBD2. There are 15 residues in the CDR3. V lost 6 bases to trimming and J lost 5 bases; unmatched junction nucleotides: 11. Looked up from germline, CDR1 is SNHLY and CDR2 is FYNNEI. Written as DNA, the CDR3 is TGTGCCAGCAGCGACCCCGGGCTAGCGGGCGAGACCCAGTACTTC. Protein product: CASSDPGLAGETQYF.

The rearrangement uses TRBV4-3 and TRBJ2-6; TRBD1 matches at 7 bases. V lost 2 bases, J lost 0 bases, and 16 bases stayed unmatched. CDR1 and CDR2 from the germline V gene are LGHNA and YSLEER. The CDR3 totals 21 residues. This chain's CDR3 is CASSQSSEHRGPISGANVLTF. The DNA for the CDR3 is TGCGCCAGCAGCCAATCCTCAGAACACAGGGGACCCATCTCTGGGGCCAACGTCCTGACTTTC.

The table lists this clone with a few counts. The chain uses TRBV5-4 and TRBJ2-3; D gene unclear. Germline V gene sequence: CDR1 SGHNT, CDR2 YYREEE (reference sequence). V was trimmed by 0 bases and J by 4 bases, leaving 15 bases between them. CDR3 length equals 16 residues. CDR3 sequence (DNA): TGTGCCAGCAGCTTGGGTAGTACCCGCTCCGCAGATACGCAGTATTTT. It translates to CASSLGSTRSADTQYF. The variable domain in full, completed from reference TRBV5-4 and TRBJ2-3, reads ETGVTQSPTHLIKTRGQQVTLRCSSQSGHNTVSWYQQALGQGPQFIFQYYREEENGRGNFPPRFSGLQFPNYSSELNVNALELDDSALYLCASSLGSTRSADTQYFGPGTRLTVL.

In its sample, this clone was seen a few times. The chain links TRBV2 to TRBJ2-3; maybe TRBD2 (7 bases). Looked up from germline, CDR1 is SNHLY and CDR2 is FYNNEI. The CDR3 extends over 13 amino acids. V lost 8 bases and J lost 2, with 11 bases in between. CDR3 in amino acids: CASGGANTDTQYF. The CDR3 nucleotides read TGTGCCAGCGGGGGGGCCAACACAGATACGCAGTATTTT.

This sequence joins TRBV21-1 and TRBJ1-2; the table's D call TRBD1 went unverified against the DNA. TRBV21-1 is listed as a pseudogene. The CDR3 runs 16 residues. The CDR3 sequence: CASSKGRTDATDGYTF. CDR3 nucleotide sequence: TGTGCCAGCAGCAAAGGGAGGACAGACGCCACCGATGGCTACACCTTC.

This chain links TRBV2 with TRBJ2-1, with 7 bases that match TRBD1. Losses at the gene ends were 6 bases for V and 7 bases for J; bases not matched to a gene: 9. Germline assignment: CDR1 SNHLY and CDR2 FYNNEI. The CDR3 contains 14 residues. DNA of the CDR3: TGTGCCAGCAGGGCCGGACAGGTAGGGAATGAGCAGTTCTTC. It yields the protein CASRAGQVGNEQFF.

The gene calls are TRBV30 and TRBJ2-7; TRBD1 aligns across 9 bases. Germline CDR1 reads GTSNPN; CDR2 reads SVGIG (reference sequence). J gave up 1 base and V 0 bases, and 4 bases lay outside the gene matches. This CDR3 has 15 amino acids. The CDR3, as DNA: TGTGCCTGGAGTGTACACGGGACAGGGTCCTACGAGCAGTACTTC. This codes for CAWSVHGTGSYEQYF.

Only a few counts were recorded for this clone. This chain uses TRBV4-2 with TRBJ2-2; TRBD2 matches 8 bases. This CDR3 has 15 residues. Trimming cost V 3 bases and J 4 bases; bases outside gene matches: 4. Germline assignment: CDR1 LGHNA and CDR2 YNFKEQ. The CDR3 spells CASSQAGGTTGELFF. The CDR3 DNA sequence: TGTGCCAGCAGCCAGGCGGGAGGCACCACCGGGGAGCTGTTTTTT.

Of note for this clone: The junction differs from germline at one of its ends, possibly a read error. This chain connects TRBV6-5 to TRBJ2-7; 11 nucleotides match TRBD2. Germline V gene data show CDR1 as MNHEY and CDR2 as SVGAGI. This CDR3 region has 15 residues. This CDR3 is CASSVTSGSSHEQYF. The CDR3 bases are TGTGCCAGCAGCGTAACTAGCGGGAGCTCCCACGAGCAGTACTTC.

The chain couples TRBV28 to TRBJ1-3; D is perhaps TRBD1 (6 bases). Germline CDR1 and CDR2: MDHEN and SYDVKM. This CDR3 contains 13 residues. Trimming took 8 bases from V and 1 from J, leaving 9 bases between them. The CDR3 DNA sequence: TGTGCCAGCGGAACAGGGTCTGGAAACACCATATATTTT. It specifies CASGTGSGNTIYF.

DNA of the CDR3: TGCGCCAGCAGCCAAGCCCGACGGACTAGCGGGTACGAGCAGTACTTC. Translating gives CASSQARRTSGYEQYF. The chain couples TRBV4-1 to TRBJ2-7; 11 bases match TRBD2. Losses at the gene ends were 1 base for V and 4 bases for J; bases not matched to a gene: 6. The CDR3 spans 16 residues. Germline V lookup: CDR1 MGHRA, CDR2 YSYEKL.

DNA of the CDR3: TGTGCCAGCAGCGTAGGGCAGGGAGATACGCAGTATTTT. Translation gives CASSVGQGDTQYF. The genes are TRBV9 and TRBJ2-3, with D possibly being TRBD1 (5 bases). The germline V gene encodes CDR1 SGDLS and CDR2 YYNGEE. The V and J ends lost 0 bases and 5 bases respectively, with 7 bases between them. The CDR3 length is 13 residues.

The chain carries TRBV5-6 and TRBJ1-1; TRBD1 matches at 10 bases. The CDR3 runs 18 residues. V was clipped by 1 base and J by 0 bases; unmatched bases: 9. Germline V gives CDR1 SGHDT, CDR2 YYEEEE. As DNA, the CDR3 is TGTGCCAGCAGCTTGTGGGCCGGGACAGGGGTCATGAACACTGAAGCTTTCTTT. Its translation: CASSLWAGTGVMNTEAFF.

The CDR3 nucleotides are TGTGCCAGCAGATCGGGACAGCCACTTCCCTACGAGCAGTACTTC. Amino acid sequence: CASRSGQPLPYEQYF. The chain recombines TRBV6-5 with TRBJ2-7; 7 positions agree with TRBD1. The length of the CDR3 is 15 residues. With 6 bases clipped from V and 2 bases from J, the junction kept 10 bases outside the gene matches. The germline V gene encodes CDR1 MNHEY and CDR2 SVGAGI.

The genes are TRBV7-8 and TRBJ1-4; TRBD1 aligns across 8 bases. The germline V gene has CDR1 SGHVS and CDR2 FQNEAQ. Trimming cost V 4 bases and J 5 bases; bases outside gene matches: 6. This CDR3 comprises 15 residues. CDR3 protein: CASSYSTGVNEKLFF. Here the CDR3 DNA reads TGTGCCAGCAGCTACTCGACAGGGGTCAATGAAAAACTGTTTTTT.

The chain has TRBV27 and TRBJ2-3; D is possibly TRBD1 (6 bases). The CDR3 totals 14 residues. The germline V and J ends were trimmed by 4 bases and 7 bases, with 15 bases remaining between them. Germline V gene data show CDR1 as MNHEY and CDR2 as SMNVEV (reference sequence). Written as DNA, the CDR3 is TGTGCCAGCAGTTCTACAGGGTCGGGGCATACGCAGTATTTT. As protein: CASSSTGSGHTQYF.

This chain's CDR3 is CASSLFGTSYNEQYF. CDR3 sequence (DNA): TGTGCCAGCAGTTTGTTTGGGACTAGCTATAACGAGCAGTACTTC. This chain joins TRBV28 and TRBJ2-7; 9 bases fit TRBD2. The germline V gene encodes CDR1 MDHEN and CDR2 SYDVKM. After removal of 3 bases from V and 5 bases from J, the junction contained 8 bases not matched to a gene. The CDR3 length is 15 residues. Full variable domain (rest looked up from reference TRBV28 and TRBJ2-7): DVKVTQSSRYLVKRTGEKVFLECVQDMDHENMFWYRQDPGLGLRLIYFSYDVKMKEKGDIPEGYSVSREKKERFSLILESASTNQTSMYLCASSLFGTSYNEQYFGPGTRLTVT.

The CDR3 loop reads CSGKLRELEADTQYF. The CDR3 nucleotides are TGCAGCGGTAAACTCAGGGAATTAGAGGCAGATACGCAGTATTTT. The rearrangement uses TRBV29-1 and TRBJ2-3, with D maybe TRBD1 (5 bases). The CDR3 contains 15 residues. Trimming shortened V by 7 bases and J by 4 bases, and 21 bases separated the two germline ends. The germline V gene encodes CDR1 SQVTM and CDR2 ANQGSEA.

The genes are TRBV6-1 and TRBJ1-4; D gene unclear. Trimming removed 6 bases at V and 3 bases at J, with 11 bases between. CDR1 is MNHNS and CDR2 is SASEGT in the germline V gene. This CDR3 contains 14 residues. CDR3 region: CASSRLTANEKLFF. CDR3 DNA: TGTGCCAGCAGCCGACTAACGGCTAATGAAAAACTGTTTTTT.

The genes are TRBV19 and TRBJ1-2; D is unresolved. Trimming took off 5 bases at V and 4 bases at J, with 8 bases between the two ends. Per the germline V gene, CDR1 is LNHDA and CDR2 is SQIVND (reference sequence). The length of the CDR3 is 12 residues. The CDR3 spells CASSVVPYGYTF. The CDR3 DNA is TGTGCCAGTAGTGTCGTCCCCTATGGCTACACCTTC.

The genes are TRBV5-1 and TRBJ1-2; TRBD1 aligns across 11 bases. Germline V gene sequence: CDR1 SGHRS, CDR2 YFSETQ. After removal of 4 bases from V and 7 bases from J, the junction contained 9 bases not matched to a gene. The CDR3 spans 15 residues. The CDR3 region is CASSGGTGGRSGYTF. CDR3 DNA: TGCGCCAGCAGCGGAGGGACAGGGGGACGGAGTGGCTACACCTTC.

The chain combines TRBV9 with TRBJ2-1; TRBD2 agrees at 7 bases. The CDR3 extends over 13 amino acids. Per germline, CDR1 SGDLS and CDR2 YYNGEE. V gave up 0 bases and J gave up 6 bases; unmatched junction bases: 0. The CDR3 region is CASSVGTSNEQFF. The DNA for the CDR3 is TGTGCCAGCAGCGTAGGGACTAGCAATGAGCAGTTCTTC.

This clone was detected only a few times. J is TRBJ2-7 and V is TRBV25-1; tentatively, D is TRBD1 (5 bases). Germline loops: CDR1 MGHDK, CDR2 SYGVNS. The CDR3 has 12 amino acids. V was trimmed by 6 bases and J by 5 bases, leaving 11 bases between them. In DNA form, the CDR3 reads TGTGCCAGCAGCCAGGGAATCCACGAGCAGTACTTC. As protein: CASSQGIHEQYF.

This chain's CDR3 is CASSVDVQPYEQYF. CDR3 in DNA: TGTGCCAGCAGCGTAGATGTACAGCCTTACGAGCAGTACTTC. The V gene is TRBV9, the J gene TRBJ2-7; D remains ambiguous. The CDR3 contains 14 residues. Germline V gives CDR1 SGDLS, CDR2 YYNGEE. With 0 bases removed from V and 4 bases from J, the gap between germline ends came to 11 bases.

The CDR3 is CASSWSGSYADTQYF. CDR3 coding DNA: TGTGCCAGCAGTTGGTCGGGGAGTTACGCAGATACGCAGTATTTT. The chain has TRBV28 and TRBJ2-3; D possibly corresponds to TRBD2 (5 bases). The CDR3 is made up of 15 amino acids. The germline V gene encodes CDR1 MDHEN and CDR2 SYDVKM. Trimming stripped 4 bases from V and 4 bases from J, with 15 bases between.

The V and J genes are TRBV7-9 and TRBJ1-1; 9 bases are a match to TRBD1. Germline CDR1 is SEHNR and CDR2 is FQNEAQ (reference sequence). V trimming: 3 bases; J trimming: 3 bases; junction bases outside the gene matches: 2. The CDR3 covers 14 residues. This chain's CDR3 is CASSFGTGYTEAFF. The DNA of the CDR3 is TGTGCCAGCAGCTTCGGGACAGGGTACACTGAAGCTTTCTTT.

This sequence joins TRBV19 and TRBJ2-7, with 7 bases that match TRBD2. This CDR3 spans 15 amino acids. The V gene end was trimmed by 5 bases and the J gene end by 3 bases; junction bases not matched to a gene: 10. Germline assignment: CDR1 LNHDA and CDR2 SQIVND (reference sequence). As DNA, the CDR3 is TGTGCCAGTAGTTCCACACCGGCGGGGGACTACGAGCAGTACTTC. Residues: CASSSTPAGDYEQYF.

The CDR3 sequence is CASSMGQGWSEQFF. The CDR3 DNA follows: TGTGCCAGCAGCATGGGACAGGGTTGGAGCGAGCAGTTCTTC. The chain links TRBV6-4 to TRBJ2-1; TRBD1 matches at 9 bases. Germline assignment: CDR1 MRHNA and CDR2 SNTAGT. This CDR3 comprises 14 residues. V lost 6 bases, J lost 10 bases, and 10 bases stayed unmatched.

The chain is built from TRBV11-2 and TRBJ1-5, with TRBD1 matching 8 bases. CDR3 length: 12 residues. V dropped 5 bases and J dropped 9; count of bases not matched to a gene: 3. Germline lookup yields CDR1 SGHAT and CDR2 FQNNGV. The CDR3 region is CASSITGGPQHF. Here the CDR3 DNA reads TGTGCCAGCAGCATTACAGGGGGGCCCCAGCATTTT.

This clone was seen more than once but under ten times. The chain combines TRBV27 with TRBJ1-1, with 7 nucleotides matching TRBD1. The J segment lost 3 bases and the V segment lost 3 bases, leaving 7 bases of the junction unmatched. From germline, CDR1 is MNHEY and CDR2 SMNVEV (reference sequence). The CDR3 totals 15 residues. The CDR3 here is CASSFDRAGDTEAFF. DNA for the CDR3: TGTGCCAGCAGTTTCGACAGGGCTGGGGACACTGAAGCTTTCTTT.

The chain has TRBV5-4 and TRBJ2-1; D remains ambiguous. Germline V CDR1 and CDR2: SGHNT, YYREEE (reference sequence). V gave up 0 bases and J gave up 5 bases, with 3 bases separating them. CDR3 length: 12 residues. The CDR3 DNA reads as TGTGCCAGCAGCTTGGGAGACAATGAGCAGTTCTTC. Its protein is CASSLGDNEQFF.

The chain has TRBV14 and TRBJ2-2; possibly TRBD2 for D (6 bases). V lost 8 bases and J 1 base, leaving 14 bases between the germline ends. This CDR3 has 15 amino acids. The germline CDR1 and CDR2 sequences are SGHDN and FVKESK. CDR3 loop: CASGFAGKNTGELFF. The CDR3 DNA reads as TGTGCCAGCGGTTTTGCGGGGAAGAACACCGGGGAGCTGTTTTTT.